These 20 T cell receptor beta chains came from one sample sequenced in a study of blood T cell repertoires in COVID-19. The table came from immunoSEQ multiplex PCR; TCRdb's copy has only in-frame clones and leaves some out. The sample has around 700,000 clones, 80% to 90% seen once. The sequenced sample consisted of peripheral blood. The receptors here all came from a woman aged 18-35 years with acute or convalescent COVID-19.

The rearrangement uses TRBV19 and TRBJ1-1; 7 bases are a match to TRBD1. V shed 10 bases and J 2 bases; nucleotides not matched to a gene: 7. The length of the CDR3 is 13 residues. Germline CDR1 LNHDA, CDR2 SQIVND (reference sequence). In nucleotides, the CDR3 is TGTGCCACTACGGACAGGACCAACACTGAAGCTTTCTTT. Its protein is CATTDRTNTEAFF.

The chain employs TRBV19 and TRBJ1-1; perhaps TRBD1 as D (5 bases). Germline V lookup: CDR1 LNHDA, CDR2 SQIVND (reference sequence). The V and J ends lost 5 bases and 2 bases respectively, with 12 bases between them. This CDR3 has 14 residues. The CDR3 coding sequence is TGTGCCAGTAGTTGGGGGGGTGCAAACACTGAAGCTTTCTTT. This codes for CASSWGGANTEAFF.

The rearrangement uses TRBV30 and TRBJ1-1; the D is unclear. Trimming shortened V by 4 bases and J by 1 base, and 13 bases separated the two germline ends. This CDR3 has 14 residues. Germline V gene sequence: CDR1 GTSNPN, CDR2 SVGIG (reference sequence). The CDR3 loop is CAWIPTLANTEAFF. CDR3 DNA: TGTGCCTGGATTCCGACTCTAGCGAACACTGAAGCTTTCTTT.

The chain carries TRBV30 and TRBJ2-5; possible D gene TRBD1, 5 bases. The CDR3 is 14 residues long. V gave up 3 bases and J gave up 2 bases, with 13 bases separating them. The V gene's germline CDR1 is GTSNPN and CDR2 SVGIG (reference sequence). CDR3 in DNA: TGTGCCTGGAGCTTGGGGCAGCTTCAAGAGACCCAGTACTTC. It yields the protein CAWSLGQLQETQYF.

V is TRBV7-2 and J is TRBJ1-1; D is uncertain. CDR3 length equals 12 residues. Germline loops: CDR1 SGHTA, CDR2 FQGNSA. The V and J ends lost 6 bases and 11 bases respectively, with 16 bases between them. The CDR3 spells CASRVSLSSAFF. The CDR3 DNA follows: TGTGCCAGCAGGGTGTCGCTTAGCTCGGCTTTCTTT.

This clone was seen only once. Other DNA sequences within the sample encode an identical CDR3. This chain links TRBV18 with TRBJ1-1; D is ambiguous. Germline CDR1 and CDR2: KGHSH and LQKENI. The CDR3 contains 13 residues. Trimming left V 0 bases short and J 5 bases short, with 7 bases between. This CDR3 reads CASSPPGRTEAFF. The CDR3 DNA follows: TGTGCCAGCTCACCACCGGGGAGAACTGAAGCTTTCTTT.

The chain links TRBV4-3 to TRBJ2-7, with D possibly being TRBD2 (6 bases). V was clipped by 4 bases and J by 6 bases, with 19 bases between them. Germline loops: CDR1 LGHNA, CDR2 YSLEER. This CDR3 is built from 15 residues. Written as DNA, the CDR3 is TGCGCCAGCAGCCCTGTATGGGGGGAAGTGGGCGAGCAGTACTTC. It codes for CASSPVWGEVGEQYF.

This clone was observed once. This sequence joins TRBV18 and TRBJ2-2; 7 bases are shared with TRBD1. V was pared by 4 bases and J by 4 bases, with 6 bases of the junction left unmatched. The germline gives CDR1 KGHSH, CDR2 LQKENI. The CDR3 runs to 15 residues. The CDR3 protein is CASSLQGVGTGELFF. The CDR3 DNA sequence: TGTGCCAGCTCACTGCAGGGGGTAGGCACCGGGGAGCTGTTTTTT.

The chain joins TRBV6-2 or TRBV6-3 to TRBJ2-7; 11 bases line up with TRBD1. Trimming took 2 bases from V and 4 from J; bases not matched to a gene: 1. Germline loops: CDR1 MNHEY, CDR2 SVGEGT. The CDR3 sequence is 14 residues long. CDR3 amino acids: CASSYRDRGYEQYF. The CDR3 bases are TGTGCCAGCAGTTACAGGGACAGGGGGTACGAGCAGTACTTC.

Turning to this clone: The same CDR3 arises from other DNA sequences in this sample as well. The V gene is TRBV19, the J gene TRBJ2-6; 7 bases are shared with TRBD2. Germline V lookup: CDR1 LNHDA, CDR2 SQIVND (reference sequence). This CDR3 has 16 residues. The junction had 3 bases not matched to a gene; V was cut back by 2 bases and J by 2 bases. The CDR3 sequence is CASSIRGGAGANVLTF. For the CDR3, the DNA is TGTGCCAGTAGTATAAGGGGAGGGGCTGGGGCCAACGTCCTGACTTTC.

This rearrangement joins TRBV13 to TRBJ1-4; no reliable D call. Germline-derived CDR1 and CDR2 are PRHDT and FYEKMQ (reference sequence). Trimming took 6 bases from V and 0 from J, leaving 14 bases between them. The length of the CDR3 is 16 residues. CDR3 loop: CASSISSDTTNEKLFF. Here the CDR3 DNA reads TGTGCCAGCAGTATTTCCAGCGATACAACTAATGAAAAACTGTTTTTT.

The chain couples TRBV20-1 to TRBJ1-1; TRBD1 matches 8 bases. The CDR3 has 14 residues. V was pared by 3 bases and J by 5 bases, with 8 bases of the junction left unmatched. Germline V CDR1 and CDR2: DFQATT, SNEGSKA (reference sequence). CDR3 residues: CSASRTGQGTEAFF. CDR3 DNA: TGCAGTGCTAGTCGGACAGGGCAGGGGACTGAAGCTTTCTTT.

The chain links TRBV18 to TRBJ2-3, with D possibly being TRBD2 (6 bases). Germline loops: CDR1 KGHSH, CDR2 LQKENI. The CDR3 extends over 15 amino acids. The V end lost 8 bases, the J end lost 0 bases, and 15 bases lay between the germline ends. The CDR3 DNA reads TGTGCCAGCCGAAGCCAGCGGGCTAGCACAGATACGCAGTATTTT. It is translated as CASRSQRASTDTQYF.

This clone was found once. The V and J genes are TRBV11-2 and TRBJ1-1; 10 bases map to TRBD1. V was clipped by 4 bases and J by 4 bases; unmatched bases: 6. CDR1 and CDR2 (germline): SGHAT, FQNNGV. The CDR3 runs 15 residues. The CDR3 coding sequence is TGTGCCAGCAGCTCCGACAGGGGGCGGACCACTGAAGCTTTCTTT. It specifies CASSSDRGRTTEAFF.

The chain recombines TRBV6-4 with TRBJ2-2, with 8 bases that match TRBD1. With V trimmed by 0 bases and J by 13 bases, 7 bases remained unmatched. Per germline, CDR1 MRHNA and CDR2 SNTAGT. This CDR3 has 14 amino acids. The CDR3 DNA reads TGTGCCAGCAGTGACTCGAGCGGACAGGGTGGGCTGTTTTTT. Translated, it gives CASSDSSGQGGLFF.

The rearrangement uses TRBV7-9 and TRBJ1-4; D remains ambiguous. In germline, CDR1 is SEHNR, CDR2 FQNEAQ (reference sequence). The V end lost 0 bases, the J end lost 8 bases, and 10 bases lay between the germline ends. There are 14 residues in the CDR3. The CDR3 region has the DNA TGTGCCAGCAGCTTAGCAGATGAGGGAGAAAAACTGTTTTTT. Its translation is CASSLADEGEKLFF.

The rearrangement joins TRBV5-4 to TRBJ1-2; D is perhaps TRBD1 (5 bases). CDR1 and CDR2 from the germline V gene are SGHNT and YYREEE (reference sequence). The CDR3 is made up of 16 amino acids. The germline V and J ends were trimmed by 1 base and 3 bases, with 16 bases remaining between them. The CDR3, as DNA: TGTGCCAGCAGCTTGTCTGTTGGGGGGAACCACTATGGCTACACCTTC. Translated, it gives CASSLSVGGNHYGYTF.

As concerns this clone: Other DNA sequences from this sample encode an identical CDR3 as well. In nucleotides, the CDR3 is TGTGCCAGCAGCTTAACCAGTAACACTGAAGCTTTCTTT. This codes for CASSLTSNTEAFF. The rearrangement joins TRBV7-3 to TRBJ1-1; no clear D. Trimming left V 0 bases short and J 2 bases short, with 4 bases between. Per the germline V gene, CDR1 is SGHTA and CDR2 is FQGTGA. The CDR3 loop spans 13 amino acids.

V gene TRBV18 combines with J gene TRBJ2-3; TRBD1 aligns across 7 bases. Germline V gene lookup returns CDR1 KGHSH and CDR2 LQKENI. Trimming removed 4 bases from V and 6 bases from J; junction bases left unmatched: 4. This CDR3 comprises 13 residues. CDR3 in amino acids: CASSLTGVDTQYF. CDR3 DNA sequence: TGTGCCAGCTCACTTACAGGGGTGGATACGCAGTATTTT.

J is TRBJ2-7 and V is TRBV6-1, with 9 bases matching TRBD1. Germline CDR1 and CDR2: MNHNS and SASEGT. The CDR3 spans 17 residues. Trimming removed 3 bases from V and 3 bases from J; junction bases left unmatched: 12. CDR3 residues: CASSESSPTGGSYEQYF. CDR3 nucleotide sequence: TGTGCCAGCAGTGAGAGCTCCCCGACAGGGGGGAGCTACGAGCAGTACTTC.